Sequencing of this TCR beta chain was carried out in a study of OX40 agonist ivuxolimab in advanced cancers. Study background: A mean age of roughly 60 years, range roughly 23 to 85, was recorded, and over 65% were male. Partial responses were achieved by three patients, one with hepatocellular carcinoma and two with cutaneous melanoma.

Libraries were prepared by immunoSEQ multiplex PCR; TCRdb keeps only in-frame clonotypes and omits some of them. The repertoire holds 55,000 to 65,000 clones, with 90% as singletons. V was shortened by 2 bases and J by 2 bases, with 9 bases between the two germline ends. CDR3 length: 14 amino acids. In germline, CDR1 is KGHSH, CDR2 LQKENI. The chain recombines TRBV18 with TRBJ2-5; a possible D gene is TRBD2 (6 bases). The sequenced sample was CD4+ or CD8+ T cells sorted from blood, obtained in a trial of the OX40 agonist ivuxolimab. The sequence was collected from an adult with an advanced solid tumor such as melanoma, head and neck, liver or kidney cancer. The CDR3 region is CASSPSGDQETQYF. The CDR3 DNA reads TGTGCCAGCTCACCATCGGGGGATCAAGAGACCCAGTACTTC.